What follows are 20 T cell receptor beta chains derived from one specimen sequenced in a study of CD8+CD57+ T cells in acquired aplastic anemia (dated by TCRdb to between 2017 and 2018). Sequencing was performed on an Illumina HiSeq 2000. Genomic DNA was used as template for profiling of TCR beta VDJ combinations and CDR3 sequences. TCRdb itself trimmed the public reads at Q25 with fastp, ran MiXCR and retained productive beta chains. Each entry merges the rows of one CDR3 protein and shows their most common DNA and genes. This sample gives more than 95,000 distinct CDR3 sequences in total; about 40% of them show up just once. In total, the top ten clones hold over 2% of the sample. The patients picked for sequencing were ones in whom flow cytometry had shown an expansion of CD8+CD57+ cells. Sequences were obtained from sorted CD4+, CD8+, or CD8+CD57+ T cells (not recorded which) from PBMCs. These receptors came from a human donor with aplastic anemia.

As to this clonotype: This is likely a read error, given that the CDR3 carries no conserved phenylalanine or tryptophan at its end. The limits of the CDR3 on the DNA are not certain, so only TCRdb's listed CDR3 is given. This sequence joins TRBV7-3 and TRBJ1-4; the table's D call, TRBD1, has no DNA check behind it. The germline gives CDR1 SGHTA, CDR2 FQGTGA. The CDR3 is 9 residues long, ends included. CDR3 loop: CASSFVLLT.

This clonotype was seen a few times. This sequence joins TRBV6-5 and TRBJ2-2; D is perhaps TRBD1 (5 bases). The germline V and J ends were trimmed by 4 bases and 4 bases, with 7 bases remaining between them. The CDR3 has 13 amino acids. Germline CDR1 MNHEY, CDR2 SVGAGI. CDR3 in amino acids: CASSSGRTGELFF. The DNA of the CDR3 is TGTGCCAGCAGTTCAGGGCGCACCGGGGAGCTGTTTTTT.

This clonotype was recorded many times. The J gene is TRBJ1-3, the V gene TRBV9; D unclear. V was cut by 3 bases and J by 2 bases, with 15 bases left in between. From germline, CDR1 is SGDLS and CDR2 YYNGEE. CDR3 length: 16 residues. CDR3 in DNA: TGTGCCAGCAGCGCAACCGGGAGCTTGACTGGAAACACCATATATTTT. Protein: CASSATGSLTGNTIYF.

This rearrangement joins TRBV11-1 to TRBJ2-1; D is ambiguous. There are 16 residues in the CDR3. Germline CDR1 is SGHAT and CDR2 is FQDESV (reference sequence). The V gene lost 3 bases and the J gene lost 4 bases, with 16 bases spanning the gap. The CDR3 reads CASSFKGPREYNEQFF. CDR3 nucleotide sequence: TGTGCCAGCAGCTTCAAGGGCCCTCGCGAGTACAATGAGCAGTTCTTC. Complete variable domain (other parts from reference TRBV11-1 and TRBJ2-1): EAEVAQSPRYKITEKSQAVAFWCDPISGHATLYWYRQILGQGPELLVQFQDESVVDDSQLPKDRFSAERLKGVDSTLKIQPAELGDSAMYLCASSFKGPREYNEQFFGPGTRLTVL.

This clonotype has only a few counts. The V gene is TRBV27, the J gene TRBJ1-1; unclear D gene. This CDR3 is 15 amino acids long. CDR1 is MNHEY and CDR2 is SMNVEV in the germline V gene (reference sequence). V was clipped by 7 bases and J by 1 base, with 16 bases between them. The CDR3 coding sequence is TGTGCCAGCACTTCTTGGCGTAACGGGAACACTGAAGCTTTCTTT. It yields the protein CASTSWRNGNTEAFF.

The rearrangement joins TRBV10-3 to TRBJ2-7; the D gene is possibly TRBD2 (6 bases). Germline lookup yields CDR1 ENHRY and CDR2 SYGVKD. There are 14 residues in the CDR3. CDR3 sequence reads: CSSSPRDSRNEQYV. The CDR3 DNA reads TGTTCCTCCAGCCCCCGGGACTCAAGGAACGAGCAGTACGTC.

A few counts support this clonotype. V and J are TRBV6-1 and TRBJ1-5; 7 nucleotides line up with TRBD1. Germline V lookup: CDR1 MNHNS, CDR2 SASEGT. The CDR3 has 19 amino acids. V lost 4 bases and J lost 0; bases outside the gene matches: 15. DNA for the CDR3: TGTGCCAGCAGTGGACCGGGACAGAGTATAGGGTATAGCAATCAGCCCCAGCATTTT. This sequence encodes CASSGPGQSIGYSNQPQHF.

This clonotype was seen at least ten times. The chain joins TRBV20-1 to TRBJ2-1; TRBD1 matches at 7 bases. From germline, CDR1 is DFQATT and CDR2 SNEGSKA (reference sequence). This CDR3 region has 16 residues. Trimming cost V 1 base and J 2 bases; bases outside gene matches: 8. CDR3 protein: CSARGVSGQTYNEQFF. CDR3 bases: TGCAGTGCTAGAGGGGTGTCGGGACAGACCTACAATGAGCAGTTCTTC.

In its sample, this clonotype was seen many times. V and J are TRBV2 and TRBJ1-2, with D perhaps TRBD1 (6 bases). The CDR3 length is 15 residues. Germline V CDR1 and CDR2: SNHLY, FYNNEI. V was pared by 2 bases and J by 2 bases, with 12 bases between. The CDR3 DNA follows: TGTGCCAGCAGTGAACGCCAGGGGAGGAACTATGGCTACACCTTC. This gives the protein CASSERQGRNYGYTF.

This clonotype was observed many times. Relative to the germline gene, one junction end is altered; a read error may explain this. The chain combines TRBV7-7 with TRBJ2-1; possible D gene TRBD1, 5 bases. CDR1 and CDR2 (germline): SSHAT, FNYEAQ (reference sequence). The CDR3 is 15 amino acids. CDR3 sequence (DNA): TGTGCTAGCAGCCCTGACAGACGCTCCTACAATGAGCAGTTCTTC. Its translation: CASSPDRRSYNEQFF.

Turning to this clonotype: A junction boundary mismatches the germline segment, possibly from a read error. The chain couples TRBV10-3 to TRBJ2-2, with 7 bases aligning to TRBD2. The CDR3 is made up of 14 amino acids. Per the germline V gene, CDR1 is ENHRY and CDR2 is SYGVKD. The CDR3 DNA follows: TGTGCCTTCAGTGCGAAGCGGGGCACCGGTGAGCTGTTTTTT. Translating it yields CAFSAKRGTGELFF.

This clonotype was recorded at least ten times. The rearrangement joins TRBV2 to TRBJ2-3; D is ambiguous. Per the germline V gene, CDR1 is SNHLY and CDR2 is FYNNEI. Trimming removed 4 bases from V and 2 bases from J, with 10 bases in between. The CDR3 is 14 amino acids. The CDR3: CASSGKPYTDTQYF. The CDR3 nucleotides are TGTGCCAGCAGTGGAAAACCGTACACAGATACGCAGTATTTT.

This clonotype was seen ten or more times. The chain employs TRBV7-2 and TRBJ1-5, with 7 positions matching TRBD1. V was clipped by 5 bases and J by 2 bases; unmatched bases: 6. The germline V gene has CDR1 SGHTA and CDR2 FQGNSA. The CDR3 totals 15 residues. CDR3 DNA: TGTGCCAGCAGCGTATCCGGGACAGGCAATCAGCCCCAGCATTTT. Protein sequence: CASSVSGTGNQPQHF.

V gene TRBV28 combines with J gene TRBJ1-2; D uncertain. CDR3 length equals 12 residues. Trimming removed 2 bases at V and 8 bases at J, with 9 bases between. Germline CDR1 reads MDHEN; CDR2 reads SYDVKM. CDR3 protein: CASSLRTDGYTF. For the CDR3, the DNA is TGTGCCAGCAGTTTAAGAACGGACGGCTACACCTTC.

The table lists this clonotype with a few counts. This chain connects TRBV4-3 to TRBJ2-3; 15 nucleotides align to TRBD2. This CDR3 is built from 18 residues. V was clipped by 0 bases and J by 5 bases; unmatched bases: 6. CDR1 LGHNA and CDR2 YSLEER come from the germline V gene. The CDR3 DNA is TGCGCCAGCAGCCAAGAGGTTCCGGGACTAGCGGGGGGAGATACGCAGTATTTT. It encodes CASSQEVPGLAGGDTQYF.

This clonotype was observed many times. V is TRBV5-1 and J is TRBJ2-3, with TRBD1 as a possible D gene (5 bases). This CDR3 region has 13 residues. V lost 4 bases to trimming and J lost 6 bases, with 12 bases between them. Germline assignment: CDR1 SGHRS and CDR2 YFSETQ. The CDR3: CASSTGQGDTQYF. CDR3 nucleotide sequence: TGCGCCAGCAGCACTGGACAAGGGGATACGCAGTATTTT. The complete variable domain, with remaining parts taken from reference TRBV5-1 and TRBJ2-3, reads KAGVTQTPRYLIKTRGQQVTLSCSPISGHRSVSWYQQTPGQGLQFLFEYFSETQRNKGNFPGRFSGRQFSNSRSEMNVSTLELGDSALYLCASSTGQGDTQYFGPGTRLTVL.

This chain joins TRBV6-1 and TRBJ2-1; 11 nucleotides line up with TRBD1. The CDR3 loop spans 17 amino acids. The germline gives CDR1 MNHNS, CDR2 SASEGT. Trimming took 1 base from V and 4 from J; bases not matched to a gene: 6. CDR3 in amino acids: CASSEVTGTGGYNEQFF. Here the CDR3 DNA reads TGTGCCAGCAGTGAAGTCACCGGGACAGGGGGATACAATGAGCAGTTCTTC.

This clonotype showed up many times. The V and J genes are TRBV12-3 or TRBV12-4 and TRBJ1-2; D perhaps matches TRBD1 (5 bases). Trimming removed 8 bases from V and 5 bases from J, with 12 bases in between. The CDR3 has 12 residues. The DNA for the CDR3 is TGTGCCAGCTCCCGGGGCGGGTATGGCTACACCTTC. Protein product: CASSRGGYGYTF.

The rearrangement uses TRBV7-6 and TRBJ2-1; either TRBD1 or TRBD2 may supply D (5 bases each). Germline V gene sequence: CDR1 SGHVS, CDR2 FNYEAQ. This CDR3 region has 14 residues. V gave up 5 bases and J gave up 8 bases, with 16 bases separating them. The CDR3 nucleotides are TGTGCCAGCAGCCCAAACCCCGGGGCCCATGAGCAGTTCTTC. It encodes CASSPNPGAHEQFF. Variable domain in full (rest from reference TRBV7-6 and TRBJ2-1): GAGVSQSPRYKVTKRGQDVALRCDPISGHVSLYWYRQALGQGPEFLTYFNYEAQQDKSGLPNDRFSAERPEGSISTLTIQRTEQRDSAMYRCASSPNPGAHEQFFGPGTRLTVL.

This clonotype was seen repeatedly, ten times or more. The chain joins TRBV15 to TRBJ2-1, with D perhaps TRBD2 (6 bases). The CDR3 has 14 residues. Trimming shortened V by 0 bases and J by 8 bases, and 11 bases separated the two germline ends. Germline lookup yields CDR1 LNHNV and CDR2 YYDKDF (reference sequence). The CDR3 protein is CATSRDGREDEQFF. For the CDR3, the DNA is TGTGCCACCAGCAGAGACGGCAGGGAGGATGAGCAGTTCTTC.